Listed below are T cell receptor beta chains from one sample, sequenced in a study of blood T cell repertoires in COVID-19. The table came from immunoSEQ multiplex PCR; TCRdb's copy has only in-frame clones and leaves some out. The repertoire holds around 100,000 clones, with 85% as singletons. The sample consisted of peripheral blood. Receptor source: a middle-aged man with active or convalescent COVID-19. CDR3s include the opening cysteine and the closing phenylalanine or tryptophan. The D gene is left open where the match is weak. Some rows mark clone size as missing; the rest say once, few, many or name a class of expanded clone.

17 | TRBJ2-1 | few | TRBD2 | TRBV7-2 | TGTGCCAGCAGCTCACGACTAGCGGGAGCTCAAGGGGATGAGCAGTTCTTC | CASSSRLAGAQGDEQFF
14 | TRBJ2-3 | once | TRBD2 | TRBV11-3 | TGTGCCAGCAGCTTAGAGCTAGCGGGAGTCACGCAGTATTTT | CASSLELAGVTQYF
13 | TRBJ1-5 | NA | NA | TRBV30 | TGTGCCTGGAGGGACAGTGTAGGACAGCCCCAGCATTTT | CAWRDSVGQPQHF
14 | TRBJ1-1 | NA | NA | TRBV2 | TGTGCCAGCGTCTTTCGTTTCCTGAACACTGAAGCTTTCTTT | CASVFRFLNTEAFF
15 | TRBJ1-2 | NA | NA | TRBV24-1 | TGTGCCACCAGTGACCCCGACAGGCCCCGCTATGGCTACACCTTC | CATSDPDRPRYGYTF
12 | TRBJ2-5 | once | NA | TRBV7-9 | TGTGCCAGCAGCTACAGTAAAGAGACCCAGTACTTC | CASSYSKETQYF
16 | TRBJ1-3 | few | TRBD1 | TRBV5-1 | TGCGCCAGCAGCTTGAGAGGGGGCGCAGTTGGAAACACCATATATTTT | CASSLRGGAVGNTIYF
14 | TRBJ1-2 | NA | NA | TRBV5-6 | TGTGCCAGCAGCAGGTGGCAGGGGTGGAGCGGCTACACCTTC | CASSRWQGWSGYTF
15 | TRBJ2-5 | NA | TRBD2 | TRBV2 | TGTGCCAGCAGTGTTAGCGGGAGAGTTGGGGAGACCCAGTACTTC | CASSVSGRVGETQYF
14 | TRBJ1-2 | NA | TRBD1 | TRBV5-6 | TGTGCCAGCAGCTTCGGACAGGGGGTGTACGGCTACACCTTC | CASSFGQGVYGYTF
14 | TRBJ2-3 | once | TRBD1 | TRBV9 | TGTGCCAGCAGCGTAACCGGACAGGGGGATACGCAGTATTTT | CASSVTGQGDTQYF
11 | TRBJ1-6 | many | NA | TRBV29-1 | TGCAGCGTTGAGGGGTCGGGAAAACTCCACTTT | CSVEGSGKLHF
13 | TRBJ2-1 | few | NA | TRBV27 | TGTGCCAGCAGTTCCCCGAGGTCCCTCAAGCAGTTCTTC | CASSSPRSLKQFF
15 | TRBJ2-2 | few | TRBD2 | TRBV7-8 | TGTGCCAGCAGCCGGACTAGCGGGAGCGGGGGGGAGCTGTTTTTT | CASSRTSGSGGELFF
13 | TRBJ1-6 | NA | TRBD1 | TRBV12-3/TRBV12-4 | TGTGCCAGCAGTTTTAGGGGACAGGGAATCCTCCACTTT | CASSFRGQGILHF
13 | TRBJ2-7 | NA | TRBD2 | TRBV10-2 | TGCGCCAGCACACTAGCGGGACAATACGAGCAGTACTTC | CASTLAGQYEQYF
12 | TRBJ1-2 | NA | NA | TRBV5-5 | TGTGCCAGCAGCTTGGACAACAGGGGCTACACCTTC | CASSLDNRGYTF
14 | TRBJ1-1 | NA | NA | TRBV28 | TGTGCCAGCAGTTTTTCAGGGGAGAGCACTGAAGCTTTCTTT | CASSFSGESTEAFF
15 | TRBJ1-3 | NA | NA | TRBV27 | TGTGCCAGCAGTGCCCAGGGGAGCTCTGGAAACACCATATATTTT | CASSAQGSSGNTIYF
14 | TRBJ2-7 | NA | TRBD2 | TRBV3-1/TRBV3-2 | TGTGCCAGCAGCCAAGGAGCGGGGCTCCTCGAGCAGTACTTC | CASSQGAGLLEQYF
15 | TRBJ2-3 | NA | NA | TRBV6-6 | TGTGCCAGCAGTCCCCACACCGCCGGCACAGATACGCAGTATTTT | CASSPHTAGTDTQYF
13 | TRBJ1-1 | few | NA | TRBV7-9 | TGTGCCAGCAGCTTAGAACAAAACACTGAAGCTTTCTTT | CASSLEQNTEAFF
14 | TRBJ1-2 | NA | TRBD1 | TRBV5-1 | TGCGCCAGCAGCCATGGGACAGCTAACTATGGCTACACCTTC | CASSHGTANYGYTF
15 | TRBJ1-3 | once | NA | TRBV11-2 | TGTGCCAGCAGCCCAACCGTGAGCTCTGGAAACACCATATATTTT | CASSPTVSSGNTIYF
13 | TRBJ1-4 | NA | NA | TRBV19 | TGTGCCAGTAGTATAGACAGGAGGGAAAAACTGTTTTTT | CASSIDRREKLFF
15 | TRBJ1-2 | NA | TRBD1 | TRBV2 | TGTGCCAGCAGTGAGGGACAGGGGCTGGGCTATGGCTACACCTTC | CASSEGQGLGYGYTF
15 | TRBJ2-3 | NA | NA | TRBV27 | TGTGCCAGCAGTTTAACAGGGTTCTTGGCAGATACGCAGTATTTT | CASSLTGFLADTQYF
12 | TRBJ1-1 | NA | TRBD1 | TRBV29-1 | TGCAGCAGTGGACAGGGCGACACTGAAGCTTTCTTT | CSSGQGDTEAFF
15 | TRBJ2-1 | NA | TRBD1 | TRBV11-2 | TGTGCCAGCAGCTTAGGACAGGGTTCCTACAATGAGCAGTTCTTC | CASSLGQGSYNEQFF
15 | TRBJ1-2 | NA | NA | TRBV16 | TGTGCCAGCAGTCCAACGGGGGATAATAACTATGGCTACACCTTC | CASSPTGDNNYGYTF
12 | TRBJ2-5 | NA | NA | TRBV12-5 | TGTGCTAGTGGTTTGGGGGCCGAGACCCAGTACTTC | CASGLGAETQYF
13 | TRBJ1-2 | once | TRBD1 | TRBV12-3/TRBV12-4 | TGTGCCAGCAGACCTGACAGGGTAGAAGGCTACACCTTC | CASRPDRVEGYTF
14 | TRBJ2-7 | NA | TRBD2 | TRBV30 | TGTGCCTGGAGCGATCAGGGTAGCGGGAGCGAGCAGTACTTC | CAWSDQGSGSEQYF
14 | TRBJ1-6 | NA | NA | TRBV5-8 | TGTGCCAGCAGACCGACAGCGAGAGATTCACCCCTCCACTTT | CASRPTARDSPLHF
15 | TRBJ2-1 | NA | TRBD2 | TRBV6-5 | TGTGCCAGCAGTTTAAGCGGGGGGGCCTCAGGTGAGCAGTTCTTC | CASSLSGGASGEQFF
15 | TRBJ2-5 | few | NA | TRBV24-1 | TGTGCCACCAGTGATGGAGGGTTCAGCCAAGAGACCCAGTACTTC | CATSDGGFSQETQYF
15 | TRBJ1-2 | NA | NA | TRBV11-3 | TGTGCCAGCAGCTTAGTGAGGGGCGGAGGGTATGGCTACACCTTC | CASSLVRGGGYGYTF
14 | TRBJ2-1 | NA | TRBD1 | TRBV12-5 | TGTGCTAGTGGTTTGGGACAGGGGTTCGATGAGCAGTTCTTC | CASGLGQGFDEQFF
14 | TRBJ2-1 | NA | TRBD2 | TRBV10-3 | TGTGCCATCAAGCTAGCGGGAGAGGGCCATGAGCAGTTCTTC | CAIKLAGEGHEQFF
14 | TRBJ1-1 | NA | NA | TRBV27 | TGTGCCAGCAGTTTAATCGGGGGGGGGACTGAAGCTTTCTTT | CASSLIGGGTEAFF
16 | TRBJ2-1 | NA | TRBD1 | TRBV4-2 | TGTGCCAGCAGCCGAACCGGGACAGGCACATACAATGAGCAGTTCTTC | CASSRTGTGTYNEQFF
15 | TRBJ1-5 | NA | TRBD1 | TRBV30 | TGTGCCTGGAGTTCGACGGACAGGGCCTATCAGCCCCAGCATTTT | CAWSSTDRAYQPQHF
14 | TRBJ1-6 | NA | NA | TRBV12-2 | TGTGCAAGTCGCCATTTGACAGATGTTTCACCCCTCCACTTT | CASRHLTDVSPLHF
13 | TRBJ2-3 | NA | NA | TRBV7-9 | TGTGCCAGCAGCCTACAGGTTCGAGATACGCAGTATTTT | CASSLQVRDTQYF
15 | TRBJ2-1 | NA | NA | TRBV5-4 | TGTGCCAGCAGCCCTTCCGGCGCAGGTTCCAATGAGCAGTTCTTC | CASSPSGAGSNEQFF
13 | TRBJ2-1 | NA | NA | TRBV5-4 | TGTGCCAGCAGATCCAGCGAGTACAATGAGCAGTTCTTC | CASRSSEYNEQFF
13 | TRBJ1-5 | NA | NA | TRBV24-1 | TGTGCCAACCGCAGAATTAGCAATCAGCCCCAGCATTTT | CANRRISNQPQHF
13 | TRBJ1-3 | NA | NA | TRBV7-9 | TGTGCCAGCTCAGGGACACCGAGAAACACCATATATTTT | CASSGTPRNTIYF
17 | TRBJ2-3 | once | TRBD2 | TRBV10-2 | TGCGCCAGCAGTTCTCAAACTAGCGGGAGCGGGGCAGATACGCAGTATTTT | CASSSQTSGSGADTQYF
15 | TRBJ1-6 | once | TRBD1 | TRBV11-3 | TGTGCCAGCAGCTGGGACAGGGGCCTCTCTTCACCCCTCCACTTT | CASSWDRGLSSPLHF
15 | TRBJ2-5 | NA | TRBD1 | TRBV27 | TGTGCCAGCAGTTTTTCCGGGACAGGGGCACAGACCCAGTACTTC | CASSFSGTGAQTQYF
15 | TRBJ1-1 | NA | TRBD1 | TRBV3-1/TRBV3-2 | TGTGCCAGCAGCCAAACAGGGGACCTGAACACTGAAGCTTTCTTT | CASSQTGDLNTEAFF
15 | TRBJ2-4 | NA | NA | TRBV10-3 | TGTGCCATCAGTGGGGGGGATCTAGCCAAAAACATTCAGTACTTC | CAISGGDLAKNIQYF